This TCR beta chain came from a study of blood T cell repertoires in COVID-19. Germline values: CDR1 KGHDR, CDR2 SFDVKD. This CDR3 is built from 13 residues. The ends were cut back, 2 bases at V and 6 bases at J, with 10 bases in the middle. The repertoire was sequenced with immunoSEQ multiplex PCR; TCRdb's copy has only in-frame clones and lacks some. The table records roughly 65,000 clones, around 80% of them present only once. The chain uses TRBV24-1 and TRBJ2-7; possibly TRBD1 for D (5 bases). This TCR was recovered from a human donor in a cohort sampled during active COVID-19. Sequencing input: peripheral blood. The CDR3 protein is CATSDSRVGEQYF. The CDR3 nucleotides are TGTGCCACCAGTGATTCCAGGGTTGGCGAGCAGTACTTC.